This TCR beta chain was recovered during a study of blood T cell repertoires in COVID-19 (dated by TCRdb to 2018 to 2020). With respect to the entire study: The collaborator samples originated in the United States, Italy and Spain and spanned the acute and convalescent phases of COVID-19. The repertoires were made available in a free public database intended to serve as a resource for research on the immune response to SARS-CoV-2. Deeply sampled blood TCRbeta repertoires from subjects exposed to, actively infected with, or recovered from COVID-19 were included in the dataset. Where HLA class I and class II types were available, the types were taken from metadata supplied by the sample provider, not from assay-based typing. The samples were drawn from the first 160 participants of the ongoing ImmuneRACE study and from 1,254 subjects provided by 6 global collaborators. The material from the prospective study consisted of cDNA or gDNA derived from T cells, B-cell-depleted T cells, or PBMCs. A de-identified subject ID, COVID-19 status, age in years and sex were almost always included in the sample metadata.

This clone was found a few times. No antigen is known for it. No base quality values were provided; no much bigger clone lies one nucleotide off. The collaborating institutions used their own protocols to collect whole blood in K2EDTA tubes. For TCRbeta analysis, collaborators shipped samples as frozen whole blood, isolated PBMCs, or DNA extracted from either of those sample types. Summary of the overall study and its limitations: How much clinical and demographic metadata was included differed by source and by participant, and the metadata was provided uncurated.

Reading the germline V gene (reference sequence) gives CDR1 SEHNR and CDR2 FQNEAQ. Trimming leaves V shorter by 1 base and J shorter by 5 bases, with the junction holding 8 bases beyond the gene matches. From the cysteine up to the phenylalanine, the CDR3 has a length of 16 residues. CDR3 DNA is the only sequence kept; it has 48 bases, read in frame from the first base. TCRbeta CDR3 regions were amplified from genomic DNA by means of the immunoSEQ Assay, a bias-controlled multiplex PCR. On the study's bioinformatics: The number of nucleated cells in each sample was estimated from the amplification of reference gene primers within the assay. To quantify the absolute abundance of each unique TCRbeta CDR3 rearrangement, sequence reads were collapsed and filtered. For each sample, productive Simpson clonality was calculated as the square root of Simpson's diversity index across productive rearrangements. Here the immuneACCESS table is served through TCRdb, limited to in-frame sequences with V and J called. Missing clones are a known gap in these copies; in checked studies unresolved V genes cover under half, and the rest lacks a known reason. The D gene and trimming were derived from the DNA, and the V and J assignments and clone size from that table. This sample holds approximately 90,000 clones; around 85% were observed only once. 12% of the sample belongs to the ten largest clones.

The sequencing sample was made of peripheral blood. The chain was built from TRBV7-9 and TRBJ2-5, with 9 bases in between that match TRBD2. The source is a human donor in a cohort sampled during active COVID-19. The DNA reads TGTGCCAGCAGCTTAGACGCGGGAGGGCTTCGGGAGACCCAGTACTTC. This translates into CASSLDAGGLRETQYF.